A few counts support the clone carrying this TCR beta chain. Its antigen is unknown. These data come from a study of tissue T cells after allogeneic stem cell transplantation. Study-wide background: CD3+ T cells were flow-sorted when enough cells; otherwise DNA extracted directly. Study results and limitations: Only a limited share of tissue TCRs appeared in blood or spleen. TCR repertoires tracked anatomic similarity, regardless of disease or transplant status.

Libraries were prepared by immunoSEQ multiplex PCR; TCRdb keeps only in-frame clonotypes and omits some of them. The sample has tens of thousands of clones; approximately 83% are singletons. V was cut by 0 bases and J by 2 bases, with 7 bases left in between. Germline values: CDR1 WSHSY, CDR2 SAAADI. This CDR3 has 14 residues. This sequence joins TRBV10-2 and TRBJ2-5, with D possibly being TRBD2 (5 bases). The sequence was collected from a woman between 18 and 55 years old who later had graft-versus-host disease after an allogeneic stem cell transplant. The specimen was blood, collected before transplantation. The CDR3 DNA is TGCGCCAGCAGTGAGTCCGGGGAACAAGAGACCCAGTACTTC. Protein: CASSESGEQETQYF.